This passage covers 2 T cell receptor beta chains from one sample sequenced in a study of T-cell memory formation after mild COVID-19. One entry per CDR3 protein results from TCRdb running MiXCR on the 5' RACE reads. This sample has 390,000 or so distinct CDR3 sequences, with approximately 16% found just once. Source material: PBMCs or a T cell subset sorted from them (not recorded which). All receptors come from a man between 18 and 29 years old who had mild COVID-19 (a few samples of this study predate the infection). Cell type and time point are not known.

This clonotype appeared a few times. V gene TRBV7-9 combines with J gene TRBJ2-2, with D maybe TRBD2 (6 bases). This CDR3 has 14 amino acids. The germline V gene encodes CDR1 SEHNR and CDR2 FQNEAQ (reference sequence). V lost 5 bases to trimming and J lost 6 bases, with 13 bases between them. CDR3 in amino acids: CASSPQSGAGELFF. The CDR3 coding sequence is TGTGCCAGCAGCCCTCAATCGGGGGCCGGGGAGCTGTTTTTT.

In nucleotides, the CDR3 is TGTGCCAGCAGCCCCTCAGGGGGCGAGGACATTCAGTACTTC. Its protein is CASSPSGGEDIQYF. The rearrangement joins TRBV7-6 to TRBJ2-4; 8 nucleotides align to TRBD1. The length of the CDR3 is 14 residues. The V gene's germline CDR1 is SGHVS and CDR2 FNYEAQ. J gave up 8 bases and V 5 bases, and 8 bases lay outside the gene matches.